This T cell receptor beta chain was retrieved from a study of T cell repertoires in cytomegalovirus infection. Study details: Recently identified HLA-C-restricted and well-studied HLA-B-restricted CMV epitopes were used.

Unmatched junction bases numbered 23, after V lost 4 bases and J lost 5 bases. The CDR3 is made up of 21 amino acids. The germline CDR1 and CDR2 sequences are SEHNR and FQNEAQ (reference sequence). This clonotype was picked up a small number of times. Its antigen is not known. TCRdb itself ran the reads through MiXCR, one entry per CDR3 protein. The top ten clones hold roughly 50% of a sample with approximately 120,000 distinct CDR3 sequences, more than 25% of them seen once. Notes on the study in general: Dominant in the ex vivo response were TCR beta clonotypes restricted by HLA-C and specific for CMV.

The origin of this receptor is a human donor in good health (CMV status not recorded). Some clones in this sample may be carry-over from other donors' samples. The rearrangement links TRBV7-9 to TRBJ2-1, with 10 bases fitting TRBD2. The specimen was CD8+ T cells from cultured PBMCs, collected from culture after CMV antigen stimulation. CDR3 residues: CASSSLPTLAGGTFRNNEQFF. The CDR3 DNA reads TGTGCCAGCAGCTCATTACCCACCTTAGCGGGGGGCACCTTTAGGAACAATGAGCAGTTCTTC. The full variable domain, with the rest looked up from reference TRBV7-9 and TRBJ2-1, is DTGVSQNPRHKITKRGQNVTFRCDPISEHNRLYWYRQTLGQGPEFLTYFQNEAQLEKSRLLSDRFSAERPKGSFSTLEIQRTEQGDSAMYLCASSSLPTLAGGTFRNNEQFFGPGTRLTVL.